The sequence of this T cell receptor (beta chain) was determined in a study of CD8+ T cells in alopecia areata. Overall study context: By percentage of affected scalp area, the severity of treated patients was scored. Findings of the study overall: Resident alphabeta T-cell populations of normal skin are likewise subject to sequencing in scalp samples. In scalp and blood during tofacitinib, many expanded lesional clones persisted. Lesional scalp, especially alopecia totalis/universalis, showed higher clonality than normal scalp.

Comments on this clone: The target antigen is unknown.

RNA, once extracted, was reverse transcribed into cDNA for use as the sequencing template. TCRdb's table, derived via immunoSEQ multiplex PCR, lists solely in-frame clones and lacks some. Of 150,000 to 200,000 clones listed, just under 65% are singletons. Treatment noted: oral pan-JAK inhibitor, 5-10 mg twice daily. The input for sequencing was CD4+ T cells sorted from blood, taken at approximately week 49, from a patient treated with tofacitinib. The TCR comes from a human donor with alopecia areata.

DNA of the CDR3: TGTGCCAGCAGTCGTCAGACCACACTCTCCTACGAGCAGTACTTC. Encoded protein: CASSRQTTLSYEQYF. The J gene is TRBJ2-7, the V gene TRBV6-5; D call uncertain. CDR1 MNHEY and CDR2 SVGAGI come from the germline V gene. CDR3 length: 15 residues. V lost 5 bases and J 0 bases, leaving 14 bases between the germline ends.